This T cell receptor beta chain emerged from a study of cytomegalovirus exposure and HLA in healthy donors. Sequencing was performed with immunoSEQ multiplex PCR; in TCRdb, only in-frame clones are kept and a portion is missing. The sample has 150,000 to 200,000 clones; around 88% are singletons. Trimming took 5 bases from V and 0 from J; bases not matched to a gene: 11. Germline V gene data show CDR1 as SGHRS and CDR2 as YFSETQ. The CDR3 consists of 17 residues. The study, taken as a whole, reports: According to a subsequent analysis, TCR clusters identified in the first cohort showed a tendency to co-occur across the approximately 120 validation repertoires. Reports showed the classifier diagnosing cytomegalovirus status with high specificity and sensitivity.

As concerns this clone: Its antigen is undetermined.

The receptor was derived from a woman aged 18 to 35 in good health and CMV-seronegative. Sequenced: PBMCs. The chain has TRBV5-1 and TRBJ2-7; TRBD1 agrees at 10 bases. Here the CDR3 reads CASSRDRGQDYSYEQYF. CDR3 nucleotides: TGCGCCAGCAGTAGGGACAGGGGTCAAGATTACTCCTACGAGCAGTACTTC.